The 15 T cell receptor beta chains below were found in one sample sequenced in a study of T-cell reconstitution after alpha-beta-depleted transplantation in children (dated by TCRdb to about 2016). The method behind the library was PCR. The reads were generated on an Illumina HiSeq 2500. TCR library preparation used molecular barcoding, with unique molecular identifiers applied to normalize quantification of the TCRbeta repertoire. The public reads were reanalyzed by TCRdb: fastp trimming at Q25, MiXCR alignment, in-frame beta chains only. Every entry covers one CDR3 protein and lists the most common genes and DNA from its rows. Counted in this sample were hundreds of thousands of distinct CDR3 sequences; over 10% of them appeared once. 0.79% of the sample is held by the ten biggest clonotypes. The treatment or condition label, as the study defines it: allogeneic hematopoietic cell transplantation with graft depleted of TCRalphabeta T cells and CD19 B cells.

The specimen comprised PBMCs, sampled before TCRalphabeta/CD19-depleted stem cell transplant. The receptors come from a girl aged 2-10 years with congenital amegakaryocytic thrombocytopenia, due to receive a stem cell transplant.

This clonotype was detected only a few times. The V gene is TRBV7-2, the J gene TRBJ2-7; 7 positions agree with TRBD2. The CDR3 extends over 15 amino acids. Trimming removed 2 bases from V and 2 bases from J; junction bases left unmatched: 6. Germline V lookup: CDR1 SGHTA, CDR2 FQGNSA. The DNA for the CDR3 is TGTGCCAGCAGCTTATGGACTAGTGTGCCCTACGAGCAGTACTTC. The encoded protein is CASSLWTSVPYEQYF.

V is TRBV6-1 and J is TRBJ1-5; 7 bases fit TRBD1. Germline V gene lookup returns CDR1 MNHNS and CDR2 SASEGT. The junction had 5 bases not matched to a gene; V was cut back by 6 bases and J by 3 bases. The CDR3 runs 14 residues. The CDR3 DNA reads TGTGCCAGCAGCGGGGGGACAGTCAATCAGCCCCAGCATTTT. Residues: CASSGGTVNQPQHF.

In its sample, this clonotype was seen once. V is TRBV2 and J is TRBJ2-4; the D is unclear. From germline, CDR1 is SNHLY and CDR2 FYNNEI. Trimming left V 0 bases short and J 2 bases short, with 11 bases between. This CDR3 spans 16 amino acids. This CDR3 reads CASSEALWVTKNIQYF. The CDR3 nucleotides are TGTGCCAGCAGTGAAGCGCTATGGGTTACCAAAAACATTCAGTACTTC.

This clonotype has at least ten counts. The rearrangement links TRBV29-1 to TRBJ2-5; D is perhaps TRBD1 (7 bases). Trimming stripped 6 bases from V and 5 bases from J, with 13 bases between. CDR3 length: 12 residues. From germline, CDR1 is SQVTM and CDR2 ANQGSEA. Written as DNA, the CDR3 is TGCAGCGTCGACAGGGAGGAGGAGACCCAGTACTTC. Protein: CSVDREEETQYF.

The chain uses TRBV20-1 and TRBJ2-1; maybe TRBD2 (6 bases). Germline loops: CDR1 DFQATT, CDR2 SNEGSKA (reference sequence). Trimming removed 0 bases at V and 8 bases at J, with 20 bases between. The CDR3 totals 16 residues. CDR3 region: CSARDAGREWGDEQFF. The CDR3 DNA reads as TGCAGTGCTAGAGATGCCGGGCGGGAATGGGGGGATGAGCAGTTCTTC.

This clonotype was counted many times. The chain recombines TRBV5-5 with TRBJ1-3, with a possible D match to TRBD1 (5 bases). The CDR3 is 17 residues long. The V end was cut by 1 base, the J end by 3 bases, with 17 bases between. The V gene's germline CDR1 is SGHKS and CDR2 YYEKEE (reference sequence). The CDR3 DNA follows: TGTGCCAGCAGCTTGTCCGGACATCTACTTGGTGGAAACACCATATATTTT. This gives the protein CASSLSGHLLGGNTIYF.

This clonotype appeared many times. The gene calls are TRBV20-1 and TRBJ2-7; 8 bases fit TRBD2. Losses at the gene ends were 5 bases for V and 0 bases for J; bases not matched to a gene: 6. Germline V lookup: CDR1 DFQATT, CDR2 SNEGSKA (reference sequence). The CDR3 covers 14 residues. The CDR3 sequence: CSAPHSGSSYEQYF. CDR3 nucleotides: TGCAGTGCTCCACACAGCGGGAGCTCCTACGAGCAGTACTTC.

This clonotype was observed a few times. V and J are TRBV10-2 and TRBJ2-2; TRBD2 matches at 9 bases. Germline V gene sequence: CDR1 WSHSY, CDR2 SAAADI. The CDR3 extends over 15 amino acids. J lost 8 bases, V lost 8 bases, and 12 bases had no gene match. Here the CDR3 reads CASSSGTSYVGELFF. DNA of the CDR3: TGCGCCAGCTCCTCCGGGACTAGCTACGTGGGGGAGCTGTTTTTT.

On this clonotype itself: A much larger clone lies one base from this, so it may be a read error. The chain has TRBV11-2 and TRBJ2-1; 7 bases map to TRBD2. There are 14 residues in the CDR3. J gave up 11 bases and V 1 base, and 8 bases lay outside the gene matches. Germline V gene data show CDR1 as SGHAT and CDR2 as FQNNGV. In nucleotides, the CDR3 is TGTGCCAGCAGCTTAGCGGGAGGAGCGAATCAGCAGTTCTTC. Its protein product is CASSLAGGANQQFF. Based on the CDR3 plus reference TRBV11-2 and TRBJ2-1, the full variable domain is EAGVAQSPRYKIIEKRQSVAFWCNPISGHATLYWYQQILGQGPKLLIQFQNNGVVDDSQLPKDRFSAERLKGVDSTLKIQPAKLEDSAVYLCASSLAGGANQQFFGPGTRLTVL.

This clonotype was detected many times. V usage is TRBV5-5 and J usage is TRBJ1-5; a weak D match, TRBD1 (5 bases). With 3 bases removed from V and 7 bases from J, the gap between germline ends came to 17 bases. The CDR3 runs to 15 residues. CDR1 is SGHKS and CDR2 is YYEKEE in the germline V gene (reference sequence). For the CDR3, the DNA is TGTGCCAGCAGCTGGGACGCCCGAGCTGAGCAGCCCCAGCATTTT. This translates into CASSWDARAEQPQHF.

This clonotype came up many times. The rearrangement joins TRBV27 to TRBJ2-7, with 7 bases lining up with TRBD1. The CDR3 is 14 amino acids. CDR1 is MNHEY and CDR2 is SMNVEV in the germline V gene (reference sequence). With 3 bases clipped from V and 4 bases from J, the junction kept 6 bases outside the gene matches. CDR3 nucleotide sequence: TGTGCCAGCAGTTTTGGCAGGGGACAGTACGAGCAGTACTTC. Encoded protein: CASSFGRGQYEQYF.

This clonotype was observed a few times. V is TRBV7-9 and J is TRBJ1-3; tentative D call: TRBD1 (5 bases). Germline CDR1 and CDR2: SEHNR and FQNEAQ (reference sequence). V was cut by 4 bases and J by 1 base, with 14 bases left in between. CDR3 size: 16 residues. DNA for the CDR3: TGTGCCAGCAGCTACCCGGGACGCAAATCTGGAAACACCATATATTTT. Its translation: CASSYPGRKSGNTIYF.

This rearrangement joins TRBV7-6 to TRBJ1-1, with D unclear. This CDR3 spans 15 amino acids. The germline V gene encodes CDR1 SGHVS and CDR2 FNYEAQ. The V and J ends lost 1 base and 4 bases respectively, with 13 bases between them. In nucleotides, the CDR3 is TGTGCCAGCAGCTTAGGTAGAGGGAAGGGCACTGAAGCTTTCTTT. Its protein product is CASSLGRGKGTEAFF.

V usage is TRBV5-8 and J usage is TRBJ1-1; no clear D. Germline V lookup: CDR1 SGHTS, CDR2 YDEGEE. V lost 2 bases and J lost 3, with 14 bases in between. The CDR3 totals 15 residues. In DNA form, the CDR3 reads TGTGCCAGCAGCTTCGGACCTCGTCGTCACACTGAAGCTTTCTTT. Translated, it gives CASSFGPRRHTEAFF. The full variable domain, its missing parts supplied by reference TRBV5-8 and TRBJ1-1, is EAGVTQSPTHLIKTRGQQATLRCSPISGHTSVYWYQQALGLGLQFLLWYDEGEERNRGNFPPRFSGRQFPNYSSELNVNALELEDSALYLCASSFGPRRHTEAFFGQGTRLTVV.

The chain recombines TRBV7-9 with TRBJ2-2, with D tentatively TRBD1 or TRBD2 (5 bases each). This CDR3 is 14 amino acids long. Germline values: CDR1 SEHNR, CDR2 FQNEAQ (reference sequence). Deletions cut 10 bases from V and 1 base from J, with 13 bases between. CDR3 coding DNA: TGTGCCACCGGGGCGAGCGAGAACACCGGGGAGCTGTTTTTT. Protein product: CATGASENTGELFF.